These 9 T cell receptor beta chains share one sample of origin, sequenced in a study of blood T cells in healthy people across ages. A J-beta primer mix and a sample-barcoded 5' primer were used in a second PCR of about 7 to 12 cycles. TCRdb used MiXCR to reprocess the 5' RACE reads, holding one entry per CDR3 protein. This sample has hundreds of thousands of distinct CDR3 sequences, with about 50% found just once. The specimen sequenced was blood. The receptor set was obtained from an elderly woman in good health.

This clonotype was seen a single time. Mismatch with germline at one junction end may stem from a read error. The CDR3 here is CVSSLSMTGGRNEQFF. Here the CDR3 DNA reads TGTGTCAGCAGTTTATCGATGACTGGCGGGCGAAATGAGCAGTTCTTC. V usage is TRBV27 and J usage is TRBJ2-1; tentative D call: TRBD2 (5 bases). CDR1 is MNHEY and CDR2 is SMNVEV in the germline V gene (reference sequence). This CDR3 has 16 amino acids.

Comments on this clonotype: A much larger clone differs by one base, so this may be a read error. The chain links TRBV6-6 to TRBJ1-1; tentatively, D is TRBD1 (5 bases). The germline V and J ends were trimmed by 6 bases and 10 bases, with 15 bases remaining between them. CDR1 and CDR2 (germline): MNHNY, SVGAGI (reference sequence). CDR3 length equals 12 residues. CDR3 coding DNA: TGTGCCAGCAGAACACGGGGCTTTGGAGCTTTCTTT. It translates to CASRTRGFGAFF.

A note on this clonotype: The germline gene is not matched at one end of the junction; a read error may be the cause. The J gene is TRBJ2-3, the V gene TRBV15; 12 positions match TRBD2. CDR1 and CDR2 (germline): LNHNV, YYDKDF (reference sequence). CDR3 length: 15 residues. The CDR3 DNA reads as TGTGCCACCAGCACGGGACTAGCGGGCACGGATACGCAGTATTTT. It translates to CATSTGLAGTDTQYF.

The chain carries TRBV27 and TRBJ2-1, with D tentatively TRBD2 (6 bases). The CDR3 is 13 amino acids. Trimming cost V 4 bases and J 10 bases, with 14 bases left between them. Germline V gives CDR1 MNHEY, CDR2 SMNVEV (reference sequence). This CDR3 is CASSCRDFGEQFF. CDR3 in DNA: TGTGCCAGCAGTTGTCGGGACTTTGGCGAGCAGTTCTTC.

A note on this clonotype: A much bigger clone sits one base away, suggesting this may be a read error. The chain joins TRBV18 to TRBJ2-4, with TRBD1 matching over 9 bases. The J call may be mistaken, given a closer DNA end match to TRBJ2-7. There are 16 residues in the CDR3. Germline V lookup: CDR1 KGHSH, CDR2 LQKENI. CDR3 nucleotide sequence: TGTGCCAGCTCAATACTTCAGGGACAGGGTCACTACGAGCAGTACTTC. Amino acid sequence: CASSILQGQGHYEQYF.

V gene TRBV13 combines with J gene TRBJ1-1, with D unclear. Deletions cut 0 bases from V and 8 bases from J, with 10 bases between. The length of the CDR3 is 13 residues. Per germline, CDR1 PRHDT and CDR2 FYEKMQ (reference sequence). CDR3 protein: CASSLGDGEEAFF. In DNA form, the CDR3 reads TGTGCCAGCAGCTTAGGCGATGGAGAAGAAGCTTTCTTT.

Concerning this clonotype: A much bigger clone sits one base away, suggesting this may be a read error. The J gene is TRBJ1-1, the V gene TRBV6-6, with D perhaps matching TRBD1 (5 bases). Germline V gene sequence: CDR1 MNHNY, CDR2 SVGAGI (reference sequence). This CDR3 has 16 amino acids. Deletions cut 0 bases from V and 6 bases from J, with 17 bases between. The CDR3 sequence is CASSYSWGLQGAEAFF. The CDR3 coding sequence is TGTGCCAGCAGTTACTCTTGGGGCCTCCAGGGCGCTGAAGCTTTCTTT.

This clonotype has a handful of counts. The CDR3 reads CASSEMLETQYF. The CDR3 DNA reads as TGTGCCAGCAGTGAAATGTTAGAGACCCAGTACTTC. The chain combines TRBV2 with TRBJ2-5; no clear D gene. Trimming shortened V by 2 bases and J by 4 bases, and 5 bases separated the two germline ends. The CDR3 spans 12 residues. Germline assignment: CDR1 SNHLY and CDR2 FYNNEI.

This clonotype was detected a few times. A much larger clonotype is one base distant, so this may be a read error. The J gene is TRBJ2-5, the V gene TRBV20-1, with D maybe TRBD2 (7 bases). The ends were cut back, 5 bases at V and 5 bases at J, with 15 bases in the middle. CDR1 is DFQATT and CDR2 is SNEGSKA in the germline V gene (reference sequence). CDR3 length: 13 amino acids. CDR3 protein: CSAVGGHWETQYF. The CDR3 DNA is TGCAGTGCTGTGGGGGGGCACTGGGAGACCCAGTACTTC.